The 29 T cell receptor beta chains in this list originate from one sample, sequenced in a study of beta chain features in type 1 diabetes. Every isolated RNA sample was fully reverse transcribed, so sequencing captured expressed TCRB transcripts. Data came from immunoSEQ multiplex PCR; TCRdb stores just in-frame clones and leaves some out. The sample shows 130,000 to 150,000 clones, roughly 53% of them seen only once. Source material: Tregs from blood. The receptor set was obtained from a man aged 18 to 35 in good health.

The gene calls are TRBV5-4 and TRBJ2-3, with 10 bases lining up with TRBD2. The germline V gene encodes CDR1 SGHNT and CDR2 YYREEE (reference sequence). The CDR3 has 17 amino acids. With 1 base clipped from V and 2 bases from J, the junction kept 7 bases outside the gene matches. The CDR3 nucleotides read TGTGCCAGCAGCTTGTCGCCTAGCGGGGGATACACAGATACGCAGTATTTT. Translation gives CASSLSPSGGYTDTQYF.

This clone was recorded a few times. The chain uses TRBV6-1 and TRBJ2-2; 11 positions match TRBD1. Trimming took 4 bases from V and 2 from J; bases not matched to a gene: 3. Germline CDR1 is MNHNS and CDR2 is SASEGT. The CDR3 extends over 16 amino acids. CDR3: CASSARTGGNTGELFF. The CDR3 nucleotides read TGTGCCAGCAGTGCTAGGACAGGGGGCAACACCGGGGAGCTGTTTTTT.

The chain couples TRBV7-2 to TRBJ2-5; 7 bases align to TRBD1. The CDR3 runs 19 residues. V was pared by 2 bases and J by 2 bases, with 17 bases of the junction left unmatched. From germline, CDR1 is SGHTA and CDR2 FQGNSA. In DNA form, the CDR3 reads TGTGCCAGCAGCTTAATTGTGGGTTCGTGGACAGGAGATCAAGAGACCCAGTACTTC. Translating gives CASSLIVGSWTGDQETQYF.

The V gene is TRBV5-1, the J gene TRBJ2-7; 8 nucleotides line up with TRBD2. V lost 0 bases, J lost 5 bases, and 13 bases stayed unmatched. Germline V gives CDR1 SGHRS, CDR2 YFSETQ. The length of the CDR3 is 17 residues. The chain's CDR3 is CASSLDRPAGESHEQYF. For the CDR3, the DNA is TGCGCCAGCAGCTTGGATCGCCCAGCGGGAGAGTCCCACGAGCAGTACTTC.

The chain's CDR3 is CASSLGRRLARAADTQYF. The CDR3 DNA reads as TGTGCCAGCAGCTTAGGCCGCCGACTAGCAAGGGCAGCAGATACGCAGTATTTT. The chain joins TRBV13 to TRBJ2-3, with 7 nucleotides matching TRBD2. V gave up 0 bases and J gave up 4 bases; unmatched junction bases: 13. This CDR3 comprises 18 residues. Germline CDR1 reads PRHDT; CDR2 reads FYEKMQ (reference sequence). The complete variable domain, with remaining parts taken from reference TRBV13 and TRBJ2-3, reads AAGVIQSPRHLIKEKRETATLKCYPIPRHDTVYWYQQGPGQDPQFLISFYEKMQSDKGSIPDRFSAQQFSDYHSELNMSSLELGDSALYFCASSLGRRLARAADTQYFGPGTRLTVL.

The chain joins TRBV9 to TRBJ2-3; 8 positions match TRBD2. The germline CDR1 and CDR2 sequences are SGDLS and YYNGEE. V lost 3 bases and J lost 1; bases outside the gene matches: 16. This CDR3 has 19 amino acids. The CDR3 loop reads CASSAAAHGLASGTDTQYF. In DNA form, the CDR3 reads TGTGCCAGCAGCGCTGCGGCCCATGGACTAGCATCTGGCACAGATACGCAGTATTTT.

V is TRBV2 and J is TRBJ2-7, with TRBD1 identical over 8 bases. The CDR3 consists of 15 residues. The ends lost 5 bases at V and 6 bases at J; junction bases unmatched: 12. Germline CDR1 is SNHLY and CDR2 is FYNNEI. The CDR3 spells CASSHRGSHPGEQYF. The CDR3, as DNA: TGTGCCAGCAGTCACAGGGGGAGCCACCCCGGCGAGCAGTACTTC.

The gene calls are TRBV28 and TRBJ2-3, with TRBD2 matching 13 bases. CDR1 and CDR2 from the germline V gene are MDHEN and SYDVKM. V lost 5 bases to trimming and J lost 2 bases; unmatched junction nucleotides: 10. CDR3 size: 18 residues. The DNA for the CDR3 is TGTGCCAGCAGTCTCGAACTAGCGGGGGGGCCCTCCACAGATACGCAGTATTTT. Translation: CASSLELAGGPSTDTQYF.

This clone has a single count. The rearrangement uses TRBV6-5 and TRBJ2-7; D perhaps matches TRBD2 (6 bases). The V end lost 0 bases, the J end lost 3 bases, and 12 bases lay between the germline ends. Germline V gene sequence: CDR1 MNHEY, CDR2 SVGAGI. This CDR3 is built from 15 residues. DNA of the CDR3: TGTGCCAGCAGTTACTCGCGGGGTTTAGGCTACGAGCAGTACTTC. Encoded protein: CASSYSRGLGYEQYF.

This sequence joins TRBV7-2 and TRBJ1-1; unclear D gene. V shed 7 bases and J shed 0 bases, with 6 bases lying between them. The CDR3 spans 12 residues. Looked up from germline, CDR1 is SGHTA and CDR2 is FQGNSA. DNA of the CDR3: TGTGCCAGCACCCGGGTGAACACTGAAGCTTTCTTT. Translation gives CASTRVNTEAFF. Combining the CDR3 with reference TRBV7-2 and TRBJ1-1 gives the whole variable domain GAGVSQSPSNKVTEKGKDVELRCDPISGHTALYWYRQSLGQGLEFLIYFQGNSAPDKSGLPSDRFSAERTGGSVSTLTIQRTQQEDSAVYLCASTRVNTEAFFGQGTRLTVV.

J is TRBJ2-7 and V is TRBV7-2; no reliable D call. The CDR3 consists of 13 residues. Per germline, CDR1 SGHTA and CDR2 FQGNSA. The V gene lost 6 bases and the J gene lost 1 base, with 10 bases spanning the gap. CDR3 bases: TGTGCCAGCAGATCAGACACTTCCTACGAGCAGTACTTC. Translated, it gives CASRSDTSYEQYF.

This clone has more than one count but fewer than ten. V usage is TRBV28 and J usage is TRBJ2-2; a weak D match, TRBD2 (6 bases). The CDR3 consists of 14 residues. From germline, CDR1 is MDHEN and CDR2 SYDVKM. V lost 11 bases, J lost 3 bases, and 16 bases lay in between. The CDR3 sequence is CAARESIDTGELFF. In nucleotides, the CDR3 is TGTGCCGCCCGGGAGTCGATCGACACCGGGGAGCTGTTTTTT.

J is TRBJ2-2 and V is TRBV7-9; 7 positions match TRBD1. This CDR3 is 13 amino acids long. Germline CDR1 is SEHNR and CDR2 is FQNEAQ (reference sequence). V dropped 11 bases and J dropped 4; count of bases not matched to a gene: 7. The CDR3 coding sequence is TGTGCCCGACGACAGGGTAGCACCGGGGAGCTGTTTTTT. Translating gives CARRQGSTGELFF.

The chain recombines TRBV10-3 with TRBJ1-5, with D possibly TRBD1 on 6 matching bases. V lost 4 bases to trimming and J lost 6 bases, with 16 bases between them. The CDR3 has 15 residues. From germline, CDR1 is ENHRY and CDR2 SYGVKD. CDR3: CAISASQGHSQPQHF. As DNA, the CDR3 is TGTGCCATCAGTGCGAGTCAGGGACATAGTCAGCCCCAGCATTTT.

The rearrangement links TRBV6-5 to TRBJ1-6; 8 bases are a match to TRBD1. Per germline, CDR1 MNHEY and CDR2 SVGAGI. This CDR3 is 14 amino acids long. The J segment lost 8 bases and the V segment lost 6 bases, leaving 6 bases of the junction unmatched. The CDR3 protein is CASRPRQGYSPLHF. Written as DNA, the CDR3 is TGTGCCAGCAGACCCCGACAGGGGTATTCACCCCTCCACTTT.

In its sample, this clone was seen a few times. The chain uses TRBV4-2 and TRBJ2-1, with 8 bases aligning to TRBD2. CDR3 length equals 15 residues. Germline CDR1 and CDR2: LGHNA and YNFKEQ. V was clipped by 1 base and J by 6 bases; unmatched bases: 5. DNA for the CDR3: TGTGCCAGCAGCCAAGCCGGGAGGGCCGGCAATGAGCAGTTCTTC. It yields the protein CASSQAGRAGNEQFF.

This clone was counted a few times. The rearrangement joins TRBV28 to TRBJ2-7; 10 bases fit TRBD1. The CDR3 runs 16 residues. V shed 6 bases and J 7 bases; nucleotides not matched to a gene: 15. From germline, CDR1 is MDHEN and CDR2 SYDVKM. CDR3 DNA sequence: TGTGCCAGCAGGATGACAGGGGGCGGATTGTTGGGAGAGCAGTACTTC. It yields the protein CASRMTGGGLLGEQYF.

The genes are TRBV7-9 and TRBJ1-2; no clear D gene. Germline V CDR1 and CDR2: SEHNR, FQNEAQ (reference sequence). This CDR3 spans 11 amino acids. Trimming left V 2 bases short and J 8 bases short, with 6 bases between. The CDR3 DNA is TGTGCCAGCAGCTTACTGGAGGGCTACACCTTC. This codes for CASSLLEGYTF.

This chain links TRBV11-2 with TRBJ2-7; possible D gene TRBD1, 5 bases. Germline-derived CDR1 and CDR2 are SGHAT and FQNNGV. The V end was cut by 6 bases, the J end by 3 bases, with 24 bases between. The CDR3 spans 17 residues. CDR3 nucleotides: TGTGCCAGCAGTCGATACGGACCAGGGCCATCCCTCTACGAGCAGTACTTC. This gives the protein CASSRYGPGPSLYEQYF.

This clone was found a few times. The V gene is TRBV6-6, the J gene TRBJ1-2; 8 bases fit TRBD1. This CDR3 contains 14 residues. Germline CDR1 is MNHNY and CDR2 is SVGAGI (reference sequence). The V gene end was trimmed by 6 bases and the J gene end by 4 bases; junction bases not matched to a gene: 7. The CDR3 protein is CASRTGASLYGYTF. The CDR3 DNA reads TGTGCCAGCAGGACAGGGGCCTCTCTCTATGGCTACACCTTC.

V gene TRBV5-1 combines with J gene TRBJ2-1; D gene uncertain. With 0 bases removed from V and 0 bases from J, the gap between germline ends came to 10 bases. This CDR3 has 16 residues. Germline CDR1 SGHRS, CDR2 YFSETQ. This CDR3 reads CASSLDPPSSYNEQFF. In nucleotides, the CDR3 is TGCGCCAGCAGCTTGGACCCACCGAGCTCCTACAATGAGCAGTTCTTC. The variable domain in full, completed from reference TRBV5-1 and TRBJ2-1, reads KAGVTQTPRYLIKTRGQQVTLSCSPISGHRSVSWYQQTPGQGLQFLFEYFSETQRNKGNFPGRFSGRQFSNSRSEMNVSTLELGDSALYLCASSLDPPSSYNEQFFGPGTRLTVL.

The chain has TRBV6-5 and TRBJ1-2; D may be TRBD1 (6 bases). Germline values: CDR1 MNHEY, CDR2 SVGAGI. The CDR3 runs to 15 residues. Deletions cut 3 bases from V and 4 bases from J, with 15 bases between. This CDR3 reads CASSYYPQGSYGYTF. In DNA form, the CDR3 reads TGTGCCAGCAGTTATTACCCACAGGGTTCCTATGGCTACACCTTC.

This rearrangement joins TRBV27 to TRBJ1-1; 8 bases line up with TRBD1. The CDR3 totals 16 residues. J was trimmed by 3 bases and V by 5 bases; bases with no gene match: 11. In germline, CDR1 is MNHEY, CDR2 SMNVEV (reference sequence). In DNA form, the CDR3 reads TGTGCCAGCAGTAAAATCCCGACAGGGGCTGACACTGAAGCTTTCTTT. Its translation is CASSKIPTGADTEAFF.

The table lists this clone with a few counts. The rearrangement uses TRBV30 and TRBJ1-1; D call uncertain. Germline CDR1 reads GTSNPN; CDR2 reads SVGIG (reference sequence). The CDR3 contains 14 residues. Trimming pared 4 bases from V and 4 bases from J, leaving 16 bases between. The CDR3 DNA follows: TGTGCCTGGAATCGTCGAGCGCGCGGCACTGAAGCTTTCTTT. This sequence encodes CAWNRRARGTEAFF. Supplemented by reference TRBV30 and TRBJ1-1, the full variable domain reads SQTIHQWPATLVQPVGSPLSLECTVEGTSNPNLYWYRQAAGRGLQLLFYSVGIGQISSEVPQNLSASRPQDRQFILSSKKLLLSDSGFYLCAWNRRARGTEAFFGQGTRLTVV.

V gene TRBV5-1 combines with J gene TRBJ1-5; 11 bases line up with TRBD1. The germline CDR1 and CDR2 sequences are SGHRS and YFSETQ. V trimming: 4 bases; J trimming: 6 bases; junction bases outside the gene matches: 9. The CDR3 has 16 amino acids. This chain's CDR3 is CASSPGDRGYGQPQHF. For the CDR3, the DNA is TGCGCCAGCAGCCCTGGGGACAGGGGGTACGGTCAGCCCCAGCATTTT.

The chain uses TRBV9 and TRBJ2-2; 7 positions agree with TRBD2. CDR1 and CDR2 (germline): SGDLS, YYNGEE. The V segment lost 0 bases and the J segment 5 bases; nucleotides outside the gene matches: 4. CDR3 length: 15 amino acids. The CDR3: CASSVGWEGTGELFF. The CDR3 DNA is TGTGCCAGCAGCGTAGGATGGGAGGGGACCGGGGAGCTGTTTTTT.

This clone came up a few times. The chain couples TRBV11-1 to TRBJ2-2, with 12 positions matching TRBD2. Germline lookup yields CDR1 SGHAT and CDR2 FQDESV (reference sequence). This CDR3 contains 15 residues. The V segment lost 5 bases and the J segment 8 bases; nucleotides outside the gene matches: 6. The CDR3 DNA is TGTGCCAGCAGCCGACTAGCGGGAGCATATGGGGAGCTGTTTTTT. This gives the protein CASSRLAGAYGELFF.

The chain links TRBV13 to TRBJ1-5, with 9 bases matching TRBD1. Unmatched junction bases numbered 6, after V lost 3 bases and J lost 6 bases. Germline CDR1 and CDR2: PRHDT and FYEKMQ (reference sequence). This CDR3 comprises 15 residues. In DNA form, the CDR3 reads TGTGCCAGCAGCTTGGGACAGGGATTGGGTCAGCCCCAGCATTTT. Its translation: CASSLGQGLGQPQHF.

V gene TRBV30 combines with J gene TRBJ1-5, with a tentative D call TRBD1 (6 bases). Germline CDR1 is GTSNPN and CDR2 is SVGIG (reference sequence). V dropped 1 base and J dropped 6 bases, with 10 bases sitting between them. The CDR3 consists of 13 residues. CDR3: CAWSGGGRQPQHF. For the CDR3, the DNA is TGTGCCTGGAGTGGGGGGGGCCGTCAGCCCCAGCATTTT. Complete variable domain (other parts from reference TRBV30 and TRBJ1-5): SQTIHQWPATLVQPVGSPLSLECTVEGTSNPNLYWYRQAAGRGLQLLFYSVGIGQISSEVPQNLSASRPQDRQFILSSKKLLLSDSGFYLCAWSGGGRQPQHFGDGTRLSIL.